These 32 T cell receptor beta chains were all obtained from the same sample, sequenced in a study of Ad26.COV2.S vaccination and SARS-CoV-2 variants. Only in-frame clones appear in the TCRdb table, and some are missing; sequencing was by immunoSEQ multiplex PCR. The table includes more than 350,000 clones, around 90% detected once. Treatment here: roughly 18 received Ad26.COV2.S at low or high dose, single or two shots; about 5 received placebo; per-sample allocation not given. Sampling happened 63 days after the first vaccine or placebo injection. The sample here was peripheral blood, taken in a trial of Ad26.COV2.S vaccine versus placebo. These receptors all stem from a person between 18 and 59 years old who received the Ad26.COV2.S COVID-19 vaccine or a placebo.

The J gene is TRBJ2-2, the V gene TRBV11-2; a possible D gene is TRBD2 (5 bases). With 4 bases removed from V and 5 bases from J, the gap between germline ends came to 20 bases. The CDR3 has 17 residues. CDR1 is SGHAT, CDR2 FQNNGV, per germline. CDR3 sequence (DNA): TGTGCCAGCAGCTGGAGGTCTGGGTTTGGTCGGACCGGGGAGCTGTTTTTT. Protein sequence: CASSWRSGFGRTGELFF. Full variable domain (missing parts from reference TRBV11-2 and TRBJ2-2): EAGVAQSPRYKIIEKRQSVAFWCNPISGHATLYWYQQILGQGPKLLIQFQNNGVVDDSQLPKDRFSAERLKGVDSTLKIQPAKLEDSAVYLCASSWRSGFGRTGELFFGEGSRLTVL.

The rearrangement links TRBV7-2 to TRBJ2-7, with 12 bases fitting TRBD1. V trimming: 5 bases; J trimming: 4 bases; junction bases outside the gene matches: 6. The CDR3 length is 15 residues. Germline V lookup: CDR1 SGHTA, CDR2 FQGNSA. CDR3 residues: CASSPGTGGVYEQYF. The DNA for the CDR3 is TGTGCCAGCAGCCCCGGGACAGGGGGCGTTTACGAGCAGTACTTC.

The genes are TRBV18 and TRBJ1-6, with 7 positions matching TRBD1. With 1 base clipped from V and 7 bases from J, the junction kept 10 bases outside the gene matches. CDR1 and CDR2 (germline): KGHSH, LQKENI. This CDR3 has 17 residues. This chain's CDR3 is CASSPQETGAPNSPLHF. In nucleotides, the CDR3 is TGTGCCAGCTCACCACAAGAAACAGGGGCCCCCAATTCACCCCTCCACTTT.

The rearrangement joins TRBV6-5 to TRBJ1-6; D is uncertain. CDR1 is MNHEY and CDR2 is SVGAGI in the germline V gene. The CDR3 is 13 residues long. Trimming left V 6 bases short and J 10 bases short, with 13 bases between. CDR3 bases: TGTGCCAGCAGCCCCCACTATGGATCACCCCTCCACTTT. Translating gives CASSPHYGSPLHF.

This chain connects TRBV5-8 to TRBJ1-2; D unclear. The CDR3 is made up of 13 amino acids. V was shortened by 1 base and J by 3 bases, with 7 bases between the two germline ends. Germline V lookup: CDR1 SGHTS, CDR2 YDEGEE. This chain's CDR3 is CASSLRAHYGYTF. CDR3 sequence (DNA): TGTGCCAGCAGCTTGCGGGCCCACTATGGCTACACCTTC.

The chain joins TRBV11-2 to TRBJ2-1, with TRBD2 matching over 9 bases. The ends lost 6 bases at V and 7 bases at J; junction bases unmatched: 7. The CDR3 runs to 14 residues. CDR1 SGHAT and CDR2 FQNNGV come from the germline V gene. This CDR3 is CASSPSGRRNEQFF. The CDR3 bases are TGTGCCAGCAGTCCCAGCGGGAGGAGAAATGAGCAGTTCTTC.

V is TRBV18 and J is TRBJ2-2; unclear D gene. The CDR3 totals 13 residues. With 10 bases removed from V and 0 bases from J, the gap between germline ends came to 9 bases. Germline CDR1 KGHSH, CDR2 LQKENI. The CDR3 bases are TGTGCCACCCCGGTCCCGAACACCGGGGAGCTGTTTTTT. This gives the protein CATPVPNTGELFF.

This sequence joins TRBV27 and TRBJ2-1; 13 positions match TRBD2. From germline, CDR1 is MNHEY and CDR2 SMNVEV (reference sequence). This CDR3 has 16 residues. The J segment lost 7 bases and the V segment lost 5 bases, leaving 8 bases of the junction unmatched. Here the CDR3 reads CASSPPPGLAGNEQFF. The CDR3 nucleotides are TGTGCCAGCAGTCCCCCCCCGGGACTAGCGGGAAATGAGCAGTTCTTC.

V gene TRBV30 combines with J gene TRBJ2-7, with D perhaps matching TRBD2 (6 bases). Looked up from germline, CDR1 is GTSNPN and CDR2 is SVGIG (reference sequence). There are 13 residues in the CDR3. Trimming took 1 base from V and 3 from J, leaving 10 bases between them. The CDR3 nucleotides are TGTGCCTGGAGTGCGGGAGAAGTCTACGAGCAGTACTTC. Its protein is CAWSAGEVYEQYF.

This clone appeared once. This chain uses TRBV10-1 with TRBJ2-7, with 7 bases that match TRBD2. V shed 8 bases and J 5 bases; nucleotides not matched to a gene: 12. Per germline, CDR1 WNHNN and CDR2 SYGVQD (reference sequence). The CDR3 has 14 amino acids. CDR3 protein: CASSPGGSFHEQYF. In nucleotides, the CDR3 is TGCGCCAGCTCCCCCGGCGGGAGTTTCCACGAGCAGTACTTC.

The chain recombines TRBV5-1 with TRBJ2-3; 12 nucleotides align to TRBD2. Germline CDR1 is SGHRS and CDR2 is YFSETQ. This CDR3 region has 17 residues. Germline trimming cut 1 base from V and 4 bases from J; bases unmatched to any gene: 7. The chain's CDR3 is CASSLSASGRAPDTQYF. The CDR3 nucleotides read TGCGCCAGCAGCTTGTCGGCTAGCGGGAGGGCACCAGATACGCAGTATTTT. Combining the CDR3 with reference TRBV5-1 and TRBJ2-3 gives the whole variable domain KAGVTQTPRYLIKTRGQQVTLSCSPISGHRSVSWYQQTPGQGLQFLFEYFSETQRNKGNFPGRFSGRQFSNSRSEMNVSTLELGDSALYLCASSLSASGRAPDTQYFGPGTRLTVL.

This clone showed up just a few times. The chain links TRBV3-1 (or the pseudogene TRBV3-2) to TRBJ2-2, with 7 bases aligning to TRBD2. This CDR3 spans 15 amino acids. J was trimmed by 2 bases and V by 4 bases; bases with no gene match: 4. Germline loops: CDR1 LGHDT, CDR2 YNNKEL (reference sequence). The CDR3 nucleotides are TGTGCCAGCAGCCGTCGGGACTATAACACCGGGGAGCTGTTTTTT. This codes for CASSRRDYNTGELFF.

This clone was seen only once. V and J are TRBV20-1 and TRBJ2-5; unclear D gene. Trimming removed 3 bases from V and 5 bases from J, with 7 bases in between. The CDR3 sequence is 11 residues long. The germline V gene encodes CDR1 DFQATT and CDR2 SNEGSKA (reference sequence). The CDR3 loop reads CSARDGETQYF. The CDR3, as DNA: TGCAGTGCTAGGGATGGGGAGACCCAGTACTTC.

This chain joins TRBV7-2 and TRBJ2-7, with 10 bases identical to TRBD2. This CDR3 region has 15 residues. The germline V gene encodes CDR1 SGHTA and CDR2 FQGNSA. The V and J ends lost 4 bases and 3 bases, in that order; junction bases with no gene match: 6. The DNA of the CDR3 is TGTGCCAGCAGCTCCCCAGGACTAGCGGTCTACGAGCAGTACTTC. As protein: CASSSPGLAVYEQYF.

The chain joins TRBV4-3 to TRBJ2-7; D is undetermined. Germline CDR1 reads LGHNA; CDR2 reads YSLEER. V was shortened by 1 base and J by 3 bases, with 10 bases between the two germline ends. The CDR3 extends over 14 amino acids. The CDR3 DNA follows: TGCGCCAGCAGCCAAGGACGAGTTGGCTACGAGCAGTACTTC. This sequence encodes CASSQGRVGYEQYF.

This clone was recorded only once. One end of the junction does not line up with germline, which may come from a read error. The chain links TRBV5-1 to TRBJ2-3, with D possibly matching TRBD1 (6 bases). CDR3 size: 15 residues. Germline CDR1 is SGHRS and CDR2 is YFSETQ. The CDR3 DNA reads TGCGCCAGCAGCTTGGACAGGGTCAGCATAGATACGCAGTATTTT. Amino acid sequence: CASSLDRVSIDTQYF.

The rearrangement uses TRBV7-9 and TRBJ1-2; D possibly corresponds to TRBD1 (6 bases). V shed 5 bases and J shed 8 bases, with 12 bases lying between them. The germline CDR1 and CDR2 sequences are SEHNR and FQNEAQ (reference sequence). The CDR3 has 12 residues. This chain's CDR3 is CASSPTGPGYTF. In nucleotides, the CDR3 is TGTGCCAGCAGCCCGACAGGACCCGGCTACACCTTC.

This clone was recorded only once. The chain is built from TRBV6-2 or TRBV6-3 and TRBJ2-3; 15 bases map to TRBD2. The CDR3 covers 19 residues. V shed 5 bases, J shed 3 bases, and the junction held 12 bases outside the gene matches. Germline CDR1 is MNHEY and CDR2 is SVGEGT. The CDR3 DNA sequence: TGTGCCAGCAGTACACTCGGACTAGCGGGAGGGCCTGGTACAGATACGCAGTATTTT. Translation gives CASSTLGLAGGPGTDTQYF.

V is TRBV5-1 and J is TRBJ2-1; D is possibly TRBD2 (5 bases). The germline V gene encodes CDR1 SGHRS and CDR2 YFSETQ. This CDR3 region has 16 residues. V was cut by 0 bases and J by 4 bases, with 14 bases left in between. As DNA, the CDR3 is TGCGCCAGCAGCTTGGATTCGTTGGCGGGTTACAATGAGCAGTTCTTC. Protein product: CASSLDSLAGYNEQFF.

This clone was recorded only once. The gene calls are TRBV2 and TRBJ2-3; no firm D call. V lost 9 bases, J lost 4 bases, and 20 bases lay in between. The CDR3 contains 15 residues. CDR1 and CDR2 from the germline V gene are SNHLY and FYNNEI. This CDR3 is CARKVPRTPPDTQYF. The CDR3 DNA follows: TGTGCCAGGAAGGTTCCCAGAACCCCCCCAGATACGCAGTATTTT. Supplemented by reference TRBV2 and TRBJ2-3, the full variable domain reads EPEVTQTPSHQVTQMGQEVILRCVPISNHLYFYWYRQILGQKVEFLVSFYNNEISEKSEIFDDQFSVERPDGSNFTLKIRSTKLEDSAMYFCARKVPRTPPDTQYFGPGTRLTVL.

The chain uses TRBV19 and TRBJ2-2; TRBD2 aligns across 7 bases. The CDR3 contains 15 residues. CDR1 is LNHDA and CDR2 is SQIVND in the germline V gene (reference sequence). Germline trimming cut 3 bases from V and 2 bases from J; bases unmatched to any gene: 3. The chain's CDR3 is CASSMLAANTGELFF. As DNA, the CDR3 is TGTGCCAGTAGTATGCTAGCGGCAAACACCGGGGAGCTGTTTTTT. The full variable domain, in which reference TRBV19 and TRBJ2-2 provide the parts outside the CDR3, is DGGITQSPKYLFRKEGQNVTLSCEQNLNHDAMYWYRQDPGQGLRLIYYSQIVNDFQKGDIAEGYSVSREKKESFPLTVTSAQKNPTAFYLCASSMLAANTGELFFGEGSRLTVL.

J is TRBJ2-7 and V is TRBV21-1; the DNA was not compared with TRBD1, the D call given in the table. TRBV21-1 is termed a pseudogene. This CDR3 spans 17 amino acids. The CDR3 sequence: CASSSDGTRDRAYEQYF. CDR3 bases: TGTGCCAGCAGCAGCGACGGAACCCGGGACAGAGCCTACGAGCAGTACTTC.

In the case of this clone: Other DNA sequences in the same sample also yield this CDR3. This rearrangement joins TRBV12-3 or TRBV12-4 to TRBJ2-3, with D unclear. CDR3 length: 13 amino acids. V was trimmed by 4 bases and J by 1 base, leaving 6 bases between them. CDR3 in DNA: TGTGCCAGCAGTTCCTCTGGCACAGATACGCAGTATTTT. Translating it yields CASSSSGTDTQYF.

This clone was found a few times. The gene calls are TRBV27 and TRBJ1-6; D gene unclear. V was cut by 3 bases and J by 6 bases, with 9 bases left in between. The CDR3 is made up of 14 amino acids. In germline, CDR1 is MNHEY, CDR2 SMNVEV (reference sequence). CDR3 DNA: TGTGCCAGCAGTTTTGGGGAGATTAATTCACCCCTCCACTTT. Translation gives CASSFGEINSPLHF.

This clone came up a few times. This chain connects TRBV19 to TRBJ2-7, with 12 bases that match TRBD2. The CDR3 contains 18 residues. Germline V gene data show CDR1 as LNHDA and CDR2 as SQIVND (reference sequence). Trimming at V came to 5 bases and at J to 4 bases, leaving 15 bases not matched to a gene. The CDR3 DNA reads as TGTGCCAGTAGTCCGAACCTGGGAGCTAGCGGGAGGGCATACGAGCAGTACTTC. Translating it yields CASSPNLGASGRAYEQYF.

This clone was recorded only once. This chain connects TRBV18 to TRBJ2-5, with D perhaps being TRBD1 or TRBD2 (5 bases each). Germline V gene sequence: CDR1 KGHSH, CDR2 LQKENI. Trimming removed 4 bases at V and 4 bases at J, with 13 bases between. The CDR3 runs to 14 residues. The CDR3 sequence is CASSQLDTGETQYF. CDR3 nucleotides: TGTGCCAGCTCACAACTAGATACAGGAGAGACCCAGTACTTC.

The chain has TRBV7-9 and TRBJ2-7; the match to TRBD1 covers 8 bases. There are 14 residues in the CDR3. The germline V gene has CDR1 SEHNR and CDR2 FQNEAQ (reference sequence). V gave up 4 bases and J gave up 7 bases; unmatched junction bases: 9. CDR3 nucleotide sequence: TGTGCCAGCAGCTCGACAGGGGCGTTGGGGGAGCAGTACTTC. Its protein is CASSSTGALGEQYF.

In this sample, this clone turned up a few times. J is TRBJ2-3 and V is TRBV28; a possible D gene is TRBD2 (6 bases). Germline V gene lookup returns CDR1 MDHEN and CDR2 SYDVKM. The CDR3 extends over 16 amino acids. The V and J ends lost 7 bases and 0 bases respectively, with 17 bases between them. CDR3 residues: CASTRDAGSSTDTQYF. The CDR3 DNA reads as TGTGCCAGCACTCGCGATGCGGGATCTAGCACAGATACGCAGTATTTT.

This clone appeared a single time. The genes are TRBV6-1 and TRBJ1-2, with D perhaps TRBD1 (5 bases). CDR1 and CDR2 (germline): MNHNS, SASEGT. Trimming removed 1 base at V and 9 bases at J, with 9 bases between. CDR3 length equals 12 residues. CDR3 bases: TGTGCCAGCAGTGAAGGACAGACCCGCTACACCTTC. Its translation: CASSEGQTRYTF.

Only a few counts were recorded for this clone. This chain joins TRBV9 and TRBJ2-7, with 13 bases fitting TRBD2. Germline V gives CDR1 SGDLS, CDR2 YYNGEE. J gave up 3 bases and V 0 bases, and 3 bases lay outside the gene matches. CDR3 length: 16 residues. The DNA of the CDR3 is TGTGCCAGCAGCGTAGGGGGGACTAGCGGGATCTACGAGCAGTACTTC. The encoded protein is CASSVGGTSGIYEQYF.

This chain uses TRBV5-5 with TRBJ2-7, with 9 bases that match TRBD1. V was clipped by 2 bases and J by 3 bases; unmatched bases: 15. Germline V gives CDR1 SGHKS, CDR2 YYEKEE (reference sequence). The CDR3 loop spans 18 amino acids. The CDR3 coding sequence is TGTGCCAGCAGCTTTCTCCCGGGACAGGGTATAGACGACTACGAGCAGTACTTC. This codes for CASSFLPGQGIDDYEQYF.

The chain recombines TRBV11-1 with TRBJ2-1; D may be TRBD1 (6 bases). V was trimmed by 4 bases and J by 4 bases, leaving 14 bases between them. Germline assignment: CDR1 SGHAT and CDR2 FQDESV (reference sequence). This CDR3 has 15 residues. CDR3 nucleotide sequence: TGTGCCAGCAGCTCTCCGGGACACGCATACAATGAGCAGTTCTTC. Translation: CASSSPGHAYNEQFF.